This T cell receptor (beta chain) was obtained from a study of T cells after posttransplantation cyclophosphamide. Points on this clone: Antigen unknown.

Regarding the study as a whole: Donor CD8+ memory clones often dominated recipient blood repertoires at later times. TRB clonality was highly associated with recipient CMV seropositivity and reactivation. Blood and skin or GI T cell repertoires showed limited TRB overlap.

Sequencing was performed with immunoSEQ multiplex PCR; in TCRdb, only in-frame clones are kept and a portion is missing. The profile shows about 36,000 clones, roughly 73% of them singletons. Cyclophosphamide on days +3 and +4 followed busulfan-fludarabine conditioning and a marrow graft. The sequence came from a female patient aged 40 to 55 who received an allogeneic stem cell transplant from a related donor, was CMV-positive, and had no GVHD. Part of the T cells may come from the graft donor. The sequences come from CD4+ T cells sorted from blood, collected around 2,000 days after a stem cell transplant with posttransplant cyclophosphamide.

In DNA, the CDR3 is TGCGCCAGCAGCTTGGAGGGGGGAAACACCATATATTTT. Translation gives CASSLEGGNTIYF. The chain combines TRBV5-1 with TRBJ1-3; perhaps TRBD1 as D (5 bases). Germline CDR1 SGHRS, CDR2 YFSETQ. The CDR3 length is 13 residues. V lost 0 bases and J 4 bases, leaving 5 bases between the germline ends.